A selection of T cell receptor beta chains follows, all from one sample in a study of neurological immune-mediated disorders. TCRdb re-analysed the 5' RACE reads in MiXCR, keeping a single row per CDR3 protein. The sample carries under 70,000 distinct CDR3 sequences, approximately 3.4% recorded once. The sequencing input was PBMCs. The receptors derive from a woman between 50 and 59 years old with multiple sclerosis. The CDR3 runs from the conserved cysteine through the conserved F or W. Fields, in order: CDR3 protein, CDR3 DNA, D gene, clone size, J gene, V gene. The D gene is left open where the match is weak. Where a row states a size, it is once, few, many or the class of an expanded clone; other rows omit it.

CDR3aa: CSARLAGAWDEQFF
CDR3nt: TGCAGTGCTAGACTGGCGGGGGCTTGGGATGAGCAGTTCTTC
d_gene: .
abundance: many
j_gene: TRBJ2-1
v_gene: TRBV20-1

CDR3aa: CASNQDFSETQYF
CDR3nt: TGTGCCAGCAATCAGGATTTTTCGGAGACCCAGTACTTC
d_gene: .
abundance: many
j_gene: TRBJ2-5
v_gene: TRBV2

CDR3aa: CSARKLAGVRENTEAFF
CDR3nt: TGCAGTGCTAGAAAACTTGCAGGGGTTCGGGAGAACACTGAAGCTTTCTTT
d_gene: .
abundance: many
j_gene: TRBJ1-1
v_gene: TRBV20-1

CDR3aa: CATSRDRAGAGEQYF
CDR3nt: TGTGCCACCAGCAGAGATAGGGCGGGAGCGGGAGAGCAGTACTTC
d_gene: TRBD2
abundance: .
j_gene: TRBJ2-7
v_gene: TRBV15

CDR3aa: CSASQTDTSNQPQHF
CDR3nt: TGCAGTGCTAGCCAGACAGATACAAGCAATCAGCCCCAGCATTTT
d_gene: .
abundance: many
j_gene: TRBJ1-5
v_gene: TRBV20-1

CDR3aa: CATSAYSTGATDTQYF
CDR3nt: TGTGCCACCAGCGCTTATTCGACAGGGGCCACAGATACGCAGTATTTT
d_gene: TRBD1
abundance: many
j_gene: TRBJ2-3
v_gene: TRBV15

CDR3aa: CASSLSLQGAQTEAFF
CDR3nt: TGCGCCAGCAGCTTGTCCCTACAGGGGGCGCAAACTGAAGCTTTCTTT
d_gene: TRBD1
abundance: many
j_gene: TRBJ1-1
v_gene: TRBV5-1

CDR3aa: CSAQGGGTGELFF
CDR3nt: TGCAGTGCTCAAGGAGGGGGAACCGGGGAGCTGTTTTTT
d_gene: .
abundance: many
j_gene: TRBJ2-2
v_gene: TRBV20-1

CDR3aa: CASSQLRGSGQQFF
CDR3nt: TGTGCCAGCAGCCAACTTAGGGGAAGCGGCCAGCAGTTCTTC
d_gene: .
abundance: many
j_gene: TRBJ2-1
v_gene: TRBV3-1

CDR3aa: CSAINSGGTTDTQYF
CDR3nt: TGCAGTGCTATCAATTCGGGGGGGACCACAGATACGCAGTATTTT
d_gene: TRBD2
abundance: medium-sized
j_gene: TRBJ2-3
v_gene: TRBV20-1

CDR3aa: CASSSNPGQNYGYTF
CDR3nt: TGTGCCAGCAGCTCCAATCCGGGACAGAACTATGGCTACACCTTC
d_gene: TRBD1
abundance: many
j_gene: TRBJ1-2
v_gene: TRBV5-6

CDR3aa: CSAPRGSSYEQYF
CDR3nt: TGCAGTGCTCCCAGGGGAAGCTCCTACGAGCAGTACTTC
d_gene: .
abundance: many
j_gene: TRBJ2-7
v_gene: TRBV20-1

CDR3aa: CASSSVADQPQHF
CDR3nt: TGTGCCAGCAGCTCAGTCGCCGATCAGCCCCAGCATTTT
d_gene: .
abundance: many
j_gene: TRBJ1-5
v_gene: TRBV7-2

CDR3aa: CASSLQAGGRTDTQYF
CDR3nt: TGTGCCAGCAGCTTACAAGCGGGGGGCCGCACAGATACGCAGTATTTT
d_gene: TRBD2
abundance: few
j_gene: TRBJ2-3
v_gene: TRBV11-2

CDR3aa: CASSPQGQRGNEQFF
CDR3nt: TGTGCCAGCAGCCCACAGGGGCAGCGCGGCAATGAGCAGTTCTTC
d_gene: TRBD1
abundance: many
j_gene: TRBJ2-1
v_gene: TRBV3-1

CDR3aa: CASSWDRGSEQFF
CDR3nt: TGTGCCAGCAGCTGGGACAGGGGCAGTGAGCAGTTCTTC
d_gene: TRBD1
abundance: many
j_gene: TRBJ2-1
v_gene: TRBV5-6

CDR3aa: CASKSRTGNNNQPQHF
CDR3nt: TGTGCCAGTAAATCGCGGACAGGGAACAACAATCAGCCCCAGCATTTT
d_gene: TRBD1
abundance: few
j_gene: TRBJ1-5
v_gene: TRBV19

CDR3aa: CASSLEPSRGQYF
CDR3nt: TGCGCCAGCAGCTTGGAGCCGTCGAGGGGGCAGTACTTC
d_gene: .
abundance: many
j_gene: TRBJ2-7
v_gene: TRBV5-1

CDR3aa: CATISVYGYTF
CDR3nt: TGTGCCACTATTTCCGTATACGGCTACACCTTC
d_gene: .
abundance: many
j_gene: TRBJ1-2
v_gene: TRBV6-5

CDR3aa: CSARPGAHYGYTF
CDR3nt: TGCAGTGCTAGGCCAGGGGCCCACTATGGCTACACCTTC
d_gene: .
abundance: many
j_gene: TRBJ1-2
v_gene: TRBV20-1

CDR3aa: CSARWVGGALFFAFF
CDR3nt: TGCAGTGCTAGATGGGTAGGGGGGGCACTTTTTTTTGCTTTCTTT
d_gene: .
abundance: many
j_gene: TRBJ1-1
v_gene: TRBV20-1

CDR3aa: CASSSTPGGTDTQYF
CDR3nt: TGCGCCAGCAGCTCGACGCCGGGGGGGACAGATACGCAGTATTTT
d_gene: TRBD2
abundance: many
j_gene: TRBJ2-3
v_gene: TRBV5-1

CDR3aa: CASSTPVGVVTGELFF
CDR3nt: TGTGCCAGCAGCACGCCGGTAGGGGTCGTCACCGGGGAGCTGTTTTTT
d_gene: .
abundance: many
j_gene: TRBJ2-2
v_gene: TRBV7-9

CDR3aa: CASSGRGQTAGANVLTF
CDR3nt: TGCGCCAGCAGCGGCAGGGGTCAAACCGCTGGGGCCAACGTCCTGACTTTC
d_gene: .
abundance: many
j_gene: TRBJ2-6
v_gene: TRBV5-1

CDR3aa: CASSDRNRGQSPLHF
CDR3nt: TGTGCCAGCAGCGACCGAAACAGGGGGCAGTCACCCCTCCACTTT
d_gene: TRBD1
abundance: many
j_gene: TRBJ1-6
v_gene: TRBV7-2

CDR3aa: CSAPDPGAGNQPQHF
CDR3nt: TGCAGTGCTCCCGACCCCGGGGCGGGCAATCAGCCCCAGCATTTT
d_gene: .
abundance: many
j_gene: TRBJ1-5
v_gene: TRBV20-1

CDR3aa: CASSHGTGSNYGYTF
CDR3nt: TGTGCCAGCTCTCACGGGACAGGATCTAACTATGGCTACACCTTC
d_gene: TRBD1
abundance: many
j_gene: TRBJ1-2
v_gene: TRBV18

CDR3aa: CSAREVNEKLFF
CDR3nt: TGCAGTGCTAGAGAGGTGAATGAAAAACTGTTTTTT
d_gene: .
abundance: many
j_gene: TRBJ1-4
v_gene: TRBV20-1

CDR3aa: CASSPTRASYEQYF
CDR3nt: TGTGCCAGCAGCCCGACTAGAGCCTCCTACGAGCAGTACTTC
d_gene: .
abundance: many
j_gene: TRBJ2-7
v_gene: TRBV6-2/TRBV6-3

CDR3aa: CASSEIGRGAGETQYF
CDR3nt: TGTGCCAGCAGTGAAATCGGCCGGGGGGCAGGGGAGACCCAGTACTTC
d_gene: .
abundance: .
j_gene: TRBJ2-5
v_gene: TRBV25-1

CDR3aa: CASSQVLGTLTKNIQYF
CDR3nt: TGCGCCAGCAGCCAAGTTTTAGGAACACTTACCAAAAACATTCAGTACTTC
d_gene: .
abundance: many
j_gene: TRBJ2-4
v_gene: TRBV4-1

CDR3aa: CASRTSGGETDTQYF
CDR3nt: TGTGCCAGCAGGACCTCAGGGGGCGAAACAGATACGCAGTATTTT
d_gene: TRBD1
abundance: many
j_gene: TRBJ2-3
v_gene: TRBV28

CDR3aa: CASTVIGTGGWSNQPQHF
CDR3nt: TGTGCCAGCACAGTTATTGGGACAGGGGGCTGGAGCAATCAGCCCCAGCATTTT
d_gene: TRBD1
abundance: many
j_gene: TRBJ1-5
v_gene: TRBV12-3/TRBV12-4

CDR3aa: CSVVRDGSMNTEAFF
CDR3nt: TGCAGCGTTGTTCGGGACGGGAGTATGAACACTGAAGCTTTCTTT
d_gene: .
abundance: many
j_gene: TRBJ1-1
v_gene: TRBV29-1

CDR3aa: CASSQDPGELFF
CDR3nt: TGTGCCAGCAGCCAAGACCCCGGGGAGCTGTTTTTT
d_gene: .
abundance: many
j_gene: TRBJ2-2
v_gene: TRBV3-1

CDR3aa: CASSYSGQGNHQPQHF
CDR3nt: TGTGCCAGCAGTTACTCGGGACAGGGGAACCATCAGCCCCAGCATTTT
d_gene: TRBD1
abundance: few
j_gene: TRBJ1-5
v_gene: TRBV6-2/TRBV6-3

CDR3aa: CASFRITPANTGELFF
CDR3nt: TGTGCCAGCTTTCGGATAACACCGGCGAACACCGGGGAGCTGTTTTTT
d_gene: .
abundance: .
j_gene: TRBJ2-2
v_gene: TRBV5-5

CDR3aa: CASSSWTGYNEQFF
CDR3nt: TGTGCCAGCAGTTCCTGGACAGGGTACAATGAGCAGTTCTTC
d_gene: TRBD1
abundance: many
j_gene: TRBJ2-1
v_gene: TRBV27

CDR3aa: CSARDRREFGDTQYF
CDR3nt: TGCAGTGCTAGAGATCGGCGGGAGTTTGGAGATACGCAGTATTTT
d_gene: TRBD2
abundance: many
j_gene: TRBJ2-3
v_gene: TRBV20-1

CDR3aa: CASSLRTVAGELFF
CDR3nt: TGTGCCAGCAGCCTTCGGACAGTAGCCGGGGAGCTGTTTTTT
d_gene: .
abundance: many
j_gene: TRBJ2-2
v_gene: TRBV5-8

CDR3aa: CASSLWGRGVYEQYF
CDR3nt: TGCGCCAGCAGCTTGTGGGGTCGGGGGGTCTACGAGCAGTACTTC
d_gene: TRBD2
abundance: .
j_gene: TRBJ2-7
v_gene: TRBV5-1

CDR3aa: CSARWANTGELFF
CDR3nt: TGCAGTGCTAGATGGGCGAACACCGGGGAGCTGTTTTTT
d_gene: .
abundance: many
j_gene: TRBJ2-2
v_gene: TRBV20-1

CDR3aa: CAIPPEGDTQYF
CDR3nt: TGTGCCATCCCACCCGAAGGAGATACGCAGTATTTT
d_gene: .
abundance: many
j_gene: TRBJ2-3
v_gene: TRBV7-9

CDR3aa: CATSDWAGGANVLTF
CDR3nt: TGTGCCACCAGTGATTGGGCTGGTGGGGCCAACGTCCTGACTTTC
d_gene: .
abundance: many
j_gene: TRBJ2-6
v_gene: TRBV24-1

CDR3aa: CASNRGNEKLFF
CDR3nt: TGTGCCAGCAACCGGGGCAATGAAAAACTGTTTTTT
d_gene: .
abundance: many
j_gene: TRBJ1-4
v_gene: TRBV7-9

CDR3aa: CAIRNTQNTEAFF
CDR3nt: TGTGCCATCAGGAACACACAGAACACTGAAGCTTTCTTT
d_gene: .
abundance: many
j_gene: TRBJ1-1
v_gene: TRBV10-3

CDR3aa: CASSPRDRGRRVGTDTQYF
CDR3nt: TGTGCCAGCAGTCCTCGGGACAGGGGGCGTCGGGTGGGCACAGATACGCAGTATTTT
d_gene: TRBD1
abundance: many
j_gene: TRBJ2-3
v_gene: TRBV12-3/TRBV12-4

CDR3aa: CATSSVGLWESADTQYF
CDR3nt: TGTGCCACCAGCAGCGTCGGTCTGTGGGAGTCGGCAGATACGCAGTATTTT
d_gene: .
abundance: many
j_gene: TRBJ2-3
v_gene: TRBV15

CDR3aa: CASSSSAGGSLSTDTQYF
CDR3nt: TGTGCCAGCAGCTCATCCGCGGGCGGGTCCTTAAGTACAGATACGCAGTATTTT
d_gene: .
abundance: many
j_gene: TRBJ2-3
v_gene: TRBV7-8

CDR3aa: CASSVVGSTNEQFF
CDR3nt: TGTGCCAGCAGCGTAGTCGGGAGCACGAATGAGCAGTTCTTC
d_gene: .
abundance: many
j_gene: TRBJ2-1
v_gene: TRBV9

CDR3aa: CASSRHDRAGQPQHF
CDR3nt: TGTGCCAGCAGTCGACACGACAGGGCAGGGCAGCCCCAGCATTTT
d_gene: TRBD1
abundance: many
j_gene: TRBJ1-5
v_gene: TRBV12-3/TRBV12-4

CDR3aa: CASSISGGQQETQYF
CDR3nt: TGTGCCAGCAGCATTAGCGGGGGACAACAAGAGACCCAGTACTTC
d_gene: TRBD2
abundance: many
j_gene: TRBJ2-5
v_gene: TRBV9

CDR3aa: CASMDRPTSGQYF
CDR3nt: TGCGCCAGCATGGACAGGCCCACGTCAGGGCAGTATTTT
d_gene: TRBD1
abundance: many
j_gene: TRBJ2-3
v_gene: TRBV5-1

CDR3aa: CSGAPAAIQPQHF
CDR3nt: TGCAGTGGGGCCCCGGCGGCTATTCAGCCCCAGCATTTT
d_gene: .
abundance: .
j_gene: TRBJ1-5
v_gene: TRBV20-1